The clone carrying this TCR beta chain was seen more than once but under ten times. Other DNA variants within this sample encode the same CDR3. The data were taken from a study of blood T cell repertoires in COVID-19. Study-wide background: Samples came from the United States, Italy and Spain, spanning acute and convalescent COVID-19. PBMCs, B-cell-depleted T cells, or T cells provided the cDNA or gDNA that made up the material.

Original processing methods: Counts of nucleated cells, estimated from reference gene primer amplification, were obtained. Only in-frame clones appear in the TCRdb table, and some are missing; sequencing was by immunoSEQ multiplex PCR. V and J calls and clone size follow that table, whereas D and trimming were derived from the DNA. The sample consists of 150,000 to 200,000 clones, about nine tenths of them appearing once. Trimming cost V 5 bases and J 0 bases, with 9 bases left between them. The CDR3 has 14 amino acids. In germline, CDR1 is SEHNR, CDR2 FQNEAQ (reference sequence). This chain links TRBV7-9 with TRBJ2-3; either TRBD1 or TRBD2 may fit D (5 bases each). Sequenced material: peripheral blood. This receptor was taken from a woman aged 30 to 39 with acute or convalescent COVID-19. CDR3 bases: TGTGCCAGCAGCCTAGAGGGGAGCACAGATACGCAGTATTTT. It codes for CASSLEGSTDTQYF.